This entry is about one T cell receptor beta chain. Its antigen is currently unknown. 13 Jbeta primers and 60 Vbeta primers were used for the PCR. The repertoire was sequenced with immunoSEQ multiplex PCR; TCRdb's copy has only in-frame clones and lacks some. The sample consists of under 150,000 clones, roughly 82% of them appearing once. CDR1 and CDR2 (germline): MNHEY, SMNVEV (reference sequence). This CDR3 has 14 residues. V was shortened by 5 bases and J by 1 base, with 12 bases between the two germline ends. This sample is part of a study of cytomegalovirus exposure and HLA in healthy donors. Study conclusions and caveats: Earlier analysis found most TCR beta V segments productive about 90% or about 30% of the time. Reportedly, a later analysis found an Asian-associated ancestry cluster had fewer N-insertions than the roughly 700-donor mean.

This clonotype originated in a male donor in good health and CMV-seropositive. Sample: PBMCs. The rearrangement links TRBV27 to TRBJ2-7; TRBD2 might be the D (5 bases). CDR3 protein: CASSPVAGSYEQYF. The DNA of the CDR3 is TGTGCCAGCAGTCCCGTGGCGGGTTCCTACGAGCAGTACTTC.